The T cell receptor beta chain described here comes from a study of blood T cell repertoires in COVID-19. As handled by the study authors: Nucleated cell counts were estimated from reference gene primer amplification. Repertoires were generated with immunoSEQ multiplex PCR, while TCRdb's copy carries only in-frame clones and drops some. The V and J calls and clone size were taken over from that table, and D and trimming were inferred from the DNA. The sample carries over 600,000 clones, 85% to 90% recorded once. Germline assignment: CDR1 SGHNT and CDR2 YYREEE (reference sequence). The CDR3 runs to 16 residues. V shed 5 bases, J shed 6 bases, and the junction held 13 bases outside the gene matches.

Input material: peripheral blood. The chain employs TRBV5-4 and TRBJ1-4, with 7 bases aligning to TRBD1. The source of this sequence is a woman aged 18-30 years with acute or convalescent COVID-19. In DNA, the CDR3 is TGTGCCAGCAGTTCCCGAAAGGGGGCGCTGCATGAAAAACTGTTTTTT. The encoded protein is CASSSRKGALHEKLFF.